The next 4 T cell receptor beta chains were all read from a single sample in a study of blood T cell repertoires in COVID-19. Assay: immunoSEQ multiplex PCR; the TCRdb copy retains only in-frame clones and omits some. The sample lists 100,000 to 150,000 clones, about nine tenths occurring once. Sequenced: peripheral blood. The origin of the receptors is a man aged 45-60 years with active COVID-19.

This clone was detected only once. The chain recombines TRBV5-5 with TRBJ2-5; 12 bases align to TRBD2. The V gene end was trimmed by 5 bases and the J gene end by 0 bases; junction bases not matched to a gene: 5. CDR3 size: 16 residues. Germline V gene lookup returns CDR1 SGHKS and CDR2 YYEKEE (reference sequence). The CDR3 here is CASRLAGGSYQETQYF. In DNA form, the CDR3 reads TGTGCCAGCAGACTAGCGGGAGGATCGTACCAAGAGACCCAGTACTTC.

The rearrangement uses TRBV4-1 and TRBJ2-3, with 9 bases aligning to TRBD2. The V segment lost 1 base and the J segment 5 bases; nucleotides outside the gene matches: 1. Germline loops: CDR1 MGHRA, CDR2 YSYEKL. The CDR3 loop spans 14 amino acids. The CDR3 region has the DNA TGCGCCAGCAGCCAAGTACTAGCGGGAGATACGCAGTATTTT. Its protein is CASSQVLAGDTQYF.

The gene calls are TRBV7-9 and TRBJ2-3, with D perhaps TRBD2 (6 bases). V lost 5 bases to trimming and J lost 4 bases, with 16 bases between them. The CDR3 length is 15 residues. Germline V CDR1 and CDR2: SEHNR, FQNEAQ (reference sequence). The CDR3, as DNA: TGTGCCAGCAGCAAAGGTGGAGGGAAAGCAGATACGCAGTATTTT. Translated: CASSKGGGKADTQYF.

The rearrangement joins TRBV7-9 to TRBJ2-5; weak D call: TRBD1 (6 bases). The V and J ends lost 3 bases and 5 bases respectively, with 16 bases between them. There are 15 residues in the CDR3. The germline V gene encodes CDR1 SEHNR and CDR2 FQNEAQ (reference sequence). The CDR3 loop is CASSFEAGARETQYF. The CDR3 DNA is TGTGCCAGCAGCTTTGAGGCAGGGGCCAGGGAGACCCAGTACTTC.